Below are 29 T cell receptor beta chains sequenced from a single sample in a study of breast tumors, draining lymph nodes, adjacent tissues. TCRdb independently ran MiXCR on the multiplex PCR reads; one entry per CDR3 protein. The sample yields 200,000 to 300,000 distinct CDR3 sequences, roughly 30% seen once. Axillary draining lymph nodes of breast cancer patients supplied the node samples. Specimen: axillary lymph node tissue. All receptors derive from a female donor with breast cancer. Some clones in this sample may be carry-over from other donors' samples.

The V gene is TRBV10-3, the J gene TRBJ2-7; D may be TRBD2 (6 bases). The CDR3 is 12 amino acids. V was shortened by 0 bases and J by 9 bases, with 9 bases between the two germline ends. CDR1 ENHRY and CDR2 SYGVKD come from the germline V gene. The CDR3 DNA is TGTGCCATCAGTGAGTCCGGGGGTCTGCAGTACTTC. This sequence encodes CAISESGGLQYF.

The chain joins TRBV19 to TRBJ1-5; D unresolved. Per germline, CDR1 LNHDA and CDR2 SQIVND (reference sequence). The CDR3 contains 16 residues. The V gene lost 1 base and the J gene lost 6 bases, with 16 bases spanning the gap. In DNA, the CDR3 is TGTGCCAGTAGTATAGGGAGGGAGGGCGGAGTTCAGCCCCAGCATTTT. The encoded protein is CASSIGREGGVQPQHF.

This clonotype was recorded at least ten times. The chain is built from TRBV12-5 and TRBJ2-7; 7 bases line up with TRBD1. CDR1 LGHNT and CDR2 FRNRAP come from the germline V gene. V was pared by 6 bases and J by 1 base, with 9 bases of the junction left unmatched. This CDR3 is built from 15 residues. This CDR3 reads CASGPKDRASYEQYF. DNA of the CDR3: TGTGCTAGTGGACCGAAAGACAGGGCGTCCTACGAGCAGTACTTC.

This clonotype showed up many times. This chain's CDR3 is CAGLRGSPTYEQYF. In nucleotides, the CDR3 is TGTGCCGGCCTGAGGGGCTCCCCGACCTACGAGCAGTACTTC. This chain joins TRBV2 and TRBJ2-7; D tentatively reads TRBD1 or TRBD2 (5 bases each). Germline loops: CDR1 SNHLY, CDR2 FYNNEI. The CDR3 extends over 14 amino acids. The germline V and J ends were trimmed by 11 bases and 2 bases, with 19 bases remaining between them.

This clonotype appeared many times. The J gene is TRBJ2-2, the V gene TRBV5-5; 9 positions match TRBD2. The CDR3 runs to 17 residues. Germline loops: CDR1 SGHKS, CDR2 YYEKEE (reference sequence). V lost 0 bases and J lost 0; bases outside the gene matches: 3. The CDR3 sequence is CASSLEIAGANTGELFF. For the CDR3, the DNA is TGTGCCAGCAGCTTGGAAATAGCGGGGGCGAACACCGGGGAGCTGTTTTTT.

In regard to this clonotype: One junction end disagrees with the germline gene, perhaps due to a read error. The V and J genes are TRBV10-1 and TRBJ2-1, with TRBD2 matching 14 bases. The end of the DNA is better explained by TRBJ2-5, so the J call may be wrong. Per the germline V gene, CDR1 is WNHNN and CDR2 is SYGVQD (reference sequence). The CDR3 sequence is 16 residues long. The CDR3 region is CATTGTSGSQGETQYF. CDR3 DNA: TGTGCCACCACAGGGACTAGCGGGAGTCAGGGGGAGACCCAGTACTTC.

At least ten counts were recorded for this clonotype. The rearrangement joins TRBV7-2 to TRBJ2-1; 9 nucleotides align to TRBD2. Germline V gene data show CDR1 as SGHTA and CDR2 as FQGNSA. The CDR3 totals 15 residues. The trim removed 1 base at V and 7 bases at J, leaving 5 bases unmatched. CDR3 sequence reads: CASSLVGSGSNEQFF. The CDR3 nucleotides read TGTGCCAGCAGCTTAGTGGGTAGCGGGAGTAATGAGCAGTTCTTC.

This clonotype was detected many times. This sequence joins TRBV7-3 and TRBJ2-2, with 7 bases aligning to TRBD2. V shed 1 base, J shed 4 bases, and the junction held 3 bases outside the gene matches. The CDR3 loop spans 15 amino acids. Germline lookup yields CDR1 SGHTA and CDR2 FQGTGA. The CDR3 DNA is TGTGCCAGCAGCTTAAGCGGGAGTAGCACCGGGGAGCTGTTTTTT. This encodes CASSLSGSSTGELFF.

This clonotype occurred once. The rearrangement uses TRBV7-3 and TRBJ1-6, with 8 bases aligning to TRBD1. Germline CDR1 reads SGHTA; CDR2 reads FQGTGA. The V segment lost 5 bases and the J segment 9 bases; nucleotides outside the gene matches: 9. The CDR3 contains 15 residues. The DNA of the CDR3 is TGTGCCAGCAGCCCTTGGGACAGGATCGGTTCACCCCTCCACTTT. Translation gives CASSPWDRIGSPLHF.

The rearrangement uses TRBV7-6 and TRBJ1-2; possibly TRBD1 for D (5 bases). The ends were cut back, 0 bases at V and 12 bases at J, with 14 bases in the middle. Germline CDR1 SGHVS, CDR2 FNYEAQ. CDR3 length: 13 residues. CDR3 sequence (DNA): TGTGCCAGCAGCTTAGCTGGGGGAAGGGGCAACACCTTC. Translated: CASSLAGGRGNTF.

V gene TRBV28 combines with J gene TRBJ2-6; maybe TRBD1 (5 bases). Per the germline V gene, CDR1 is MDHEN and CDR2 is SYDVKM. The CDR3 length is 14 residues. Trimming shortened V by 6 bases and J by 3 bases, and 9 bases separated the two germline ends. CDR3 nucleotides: TGTGCCAGCAGCAAAGGGGTTGGGGCCAACGTCCTGACTTTC. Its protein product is CASSKGVGANVLTF.

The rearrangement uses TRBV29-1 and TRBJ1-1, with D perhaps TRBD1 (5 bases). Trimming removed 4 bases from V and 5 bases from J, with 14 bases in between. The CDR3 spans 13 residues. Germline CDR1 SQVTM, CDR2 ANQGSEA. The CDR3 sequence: CSVGRGEGTEAFF. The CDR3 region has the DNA TGCAGCGTTGGGAGGGGAGAGGGTACTGAAGCTTTCTTT.

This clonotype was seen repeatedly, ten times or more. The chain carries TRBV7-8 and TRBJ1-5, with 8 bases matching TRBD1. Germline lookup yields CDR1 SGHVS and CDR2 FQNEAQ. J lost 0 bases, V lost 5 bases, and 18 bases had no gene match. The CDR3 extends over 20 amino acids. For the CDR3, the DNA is TGTGCCAGCAGCCCACGGACAGGGACGAGGTTAGGGGCTAGCAATCAGCCCCAGCATTTT. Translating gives CASSPRTGTRLGASNQPQHF.

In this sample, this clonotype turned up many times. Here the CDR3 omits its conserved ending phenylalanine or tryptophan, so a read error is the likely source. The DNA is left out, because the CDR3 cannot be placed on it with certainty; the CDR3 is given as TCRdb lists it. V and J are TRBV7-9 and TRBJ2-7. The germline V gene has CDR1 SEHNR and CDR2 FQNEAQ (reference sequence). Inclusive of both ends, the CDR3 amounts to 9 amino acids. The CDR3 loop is CASSPELGY.

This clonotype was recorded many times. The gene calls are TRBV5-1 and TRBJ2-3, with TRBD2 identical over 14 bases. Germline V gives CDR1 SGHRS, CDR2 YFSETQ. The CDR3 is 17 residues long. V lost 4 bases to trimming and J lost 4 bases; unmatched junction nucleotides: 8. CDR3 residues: CASSAKTSGRAADTQYF. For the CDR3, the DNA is TGCGCCAGCAGCGCCAAGACTAGCGGGAGGGCCGCAGATACGCAGTATTTT.

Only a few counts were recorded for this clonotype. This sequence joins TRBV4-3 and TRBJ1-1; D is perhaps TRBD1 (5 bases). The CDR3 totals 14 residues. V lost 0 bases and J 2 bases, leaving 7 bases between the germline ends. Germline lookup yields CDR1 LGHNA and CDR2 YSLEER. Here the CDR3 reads CASSQEGTNTEAFF. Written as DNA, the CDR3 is TGCGCCAGCAGCCAAGAAGGGACCAACACTGAAGCTTTCTTT.

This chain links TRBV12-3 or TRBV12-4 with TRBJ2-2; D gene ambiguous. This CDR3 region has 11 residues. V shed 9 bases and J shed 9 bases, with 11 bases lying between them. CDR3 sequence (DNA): TGTGCCAGTTACGACACGCGGGAGCTGTTTTTT. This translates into CASYDTRELFF.

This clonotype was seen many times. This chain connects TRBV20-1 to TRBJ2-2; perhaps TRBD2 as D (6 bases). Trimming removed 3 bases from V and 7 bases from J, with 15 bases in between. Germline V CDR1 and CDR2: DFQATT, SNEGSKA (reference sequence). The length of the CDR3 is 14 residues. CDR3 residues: CSARGTSWGGELFF. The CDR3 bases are TGCAGTGCTAGGGGTACTAGCTGGGGCGGGGAGCTGTTTTTT.

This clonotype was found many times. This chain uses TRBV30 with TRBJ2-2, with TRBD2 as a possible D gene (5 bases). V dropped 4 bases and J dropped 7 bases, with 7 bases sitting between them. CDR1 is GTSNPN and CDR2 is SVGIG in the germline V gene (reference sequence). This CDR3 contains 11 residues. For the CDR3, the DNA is TGTGCCTGGACTAGCATCGGGGAGCTGTTTTTT. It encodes CAWTSIGELFF.

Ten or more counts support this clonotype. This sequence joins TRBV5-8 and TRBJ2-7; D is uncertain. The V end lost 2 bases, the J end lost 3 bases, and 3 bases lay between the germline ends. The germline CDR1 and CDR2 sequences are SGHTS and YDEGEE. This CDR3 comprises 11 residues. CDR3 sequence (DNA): TGTGCCAGCAGCTTTGTCTACGAGCAGTACTTC. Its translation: CASSFVYEQYF.

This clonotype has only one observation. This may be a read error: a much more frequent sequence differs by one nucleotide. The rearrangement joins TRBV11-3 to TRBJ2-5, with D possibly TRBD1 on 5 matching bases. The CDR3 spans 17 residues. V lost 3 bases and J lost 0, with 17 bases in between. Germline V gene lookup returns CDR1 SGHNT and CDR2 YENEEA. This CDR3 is CASSFRKTAPYQETQYF. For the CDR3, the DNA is TGTGCCAGCAGCTTCCGGAAGACAGCGCCGTACCAAGAGACCCAGTACTTC. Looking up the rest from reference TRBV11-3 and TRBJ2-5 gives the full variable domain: EAGVVQSPRYKIIEKKQPVAFWCNPISGHNTLYWYLQNLGQGPELLIRYENEEAVDDSQLPKDRFSAERLKGVDSTLKIQPAELGDSAVYLCASSFRKTAPYQETQYFGPGTRLLVL.

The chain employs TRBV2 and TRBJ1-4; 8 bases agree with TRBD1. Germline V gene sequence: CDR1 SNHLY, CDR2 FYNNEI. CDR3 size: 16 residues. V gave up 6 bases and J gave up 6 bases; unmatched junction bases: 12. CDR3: CASSLGQGAADEKLFF. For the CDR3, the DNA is TGTGCCAGCAGCTTGGGCCAGGGGGCGGCTGATGAAAAACTGTTTTTT.

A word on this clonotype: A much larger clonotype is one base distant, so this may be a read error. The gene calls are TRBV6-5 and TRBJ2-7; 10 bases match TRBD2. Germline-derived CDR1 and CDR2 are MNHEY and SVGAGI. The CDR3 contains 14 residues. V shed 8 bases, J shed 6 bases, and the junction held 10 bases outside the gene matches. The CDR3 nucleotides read TGTGCCAGCGGCAAAAGCGGGAGGGCCGGCGAGCAGTACTTC. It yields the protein CASGKSGRAGEQYF.

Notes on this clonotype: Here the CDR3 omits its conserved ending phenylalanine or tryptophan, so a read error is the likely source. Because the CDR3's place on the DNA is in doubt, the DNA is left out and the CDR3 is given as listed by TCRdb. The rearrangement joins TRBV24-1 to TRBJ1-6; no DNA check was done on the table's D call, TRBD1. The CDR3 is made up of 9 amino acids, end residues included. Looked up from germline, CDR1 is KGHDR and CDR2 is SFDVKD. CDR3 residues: CATSGPTHS.

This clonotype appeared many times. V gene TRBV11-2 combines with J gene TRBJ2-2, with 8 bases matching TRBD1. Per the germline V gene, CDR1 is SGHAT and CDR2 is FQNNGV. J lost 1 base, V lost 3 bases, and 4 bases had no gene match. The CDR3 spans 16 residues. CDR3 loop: CASSFQGARNTGELFF. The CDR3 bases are TGTGCCAGCAGCTTTCAGGGGGCGCGGAACACCGGGGAGCTGTTTTTT.

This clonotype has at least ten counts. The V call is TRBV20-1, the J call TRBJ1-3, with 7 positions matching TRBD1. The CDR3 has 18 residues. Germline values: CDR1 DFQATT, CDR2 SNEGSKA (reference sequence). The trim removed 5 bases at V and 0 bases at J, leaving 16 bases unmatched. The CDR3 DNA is TGCAGTGCTTTGCCCCCACCGACAGGGCAAATCTCTGGAAACACCATATATTTT. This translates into CSALPPPTGQISGNTIYF.

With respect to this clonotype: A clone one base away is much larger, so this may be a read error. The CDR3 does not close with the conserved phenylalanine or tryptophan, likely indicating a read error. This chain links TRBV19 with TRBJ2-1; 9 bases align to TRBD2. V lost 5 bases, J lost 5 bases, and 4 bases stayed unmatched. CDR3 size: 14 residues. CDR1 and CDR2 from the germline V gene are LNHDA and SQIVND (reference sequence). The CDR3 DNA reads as TGTGCCAGTAGTCGGGCGGGAGGGAACAATGAGCAGTTCCTC. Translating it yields CASSRAGGNNEQFL.

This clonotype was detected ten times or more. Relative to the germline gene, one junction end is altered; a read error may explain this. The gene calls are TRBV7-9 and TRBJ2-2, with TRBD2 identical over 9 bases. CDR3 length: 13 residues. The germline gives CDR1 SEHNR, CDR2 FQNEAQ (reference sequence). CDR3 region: CASSLAGQGELFF. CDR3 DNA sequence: TGTGCCAGCAGCCTAGCGGGACAGGGGGAGCTGTTTTTT.

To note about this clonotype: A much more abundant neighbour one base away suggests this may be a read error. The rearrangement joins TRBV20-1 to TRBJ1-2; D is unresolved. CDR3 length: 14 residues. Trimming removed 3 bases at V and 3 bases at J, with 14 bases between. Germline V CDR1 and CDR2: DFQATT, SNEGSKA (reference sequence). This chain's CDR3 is CSARRYSWDYGYTF. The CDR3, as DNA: TGCAGTGCTAGGAGGTACTCCTGGGACTATGGCTACACCTTC.